This T cell receptor beta chain comes out of a study of control samples from healthy donors and cancer patients. Repertoires were generated with immunoSEQ multiplex PCR, while TCRdb's copy carries only in-frame clones and drops some. This sample's table reports roughly 200,000 clones. The CDR3 totals 12 residues. Between the trimmed V and J ends, which lost 4 bases and 9 bases, there was a span of 10 bases. Per the germline V gene, CDR1 is MGHRA and CDR2 is YSYEKL. The chain is built from TRBV4-1 and TRBJ2-1; D is unclear. The sample consisted of blood. The TCR sequence derives from a woman aged 30 to 39 in good health. Here the CDR3 reads CASSRSNVEQFF. The DNA for the CDR3 is TGCGCCAGCAGCCGGTCCAATGTTGAGCAGTTCTTC.